One and the same sample provided the 11 T cell receptor beta chains below, sequenced in a study of cytomegalovirus exposure and HLA in healthy donors. Vbeta (60) and Jbeta (13) primers were used in the PCR. Data came from immunoSEQ multiplex PCR; TCRdb stores just in-frame clones and leaves some out. The sample lists approximately 140,000 clones, roughly 77% seen once, with about 3.7% in the top ten. Sample: PBMCs. The receptors derive from a human donor in good health.

The rearrangement links TRBV4-1 to TRBJ2-5, with D maybe TRBD2 (7 bases). Germline values: CDR1 MGHRA, CDR2 YSYEKL. Trimming removed 4 bases from V and 2 bases from J, with 17 bases in between. The CDR3 is 16 residues long. The CDR3 region has the DNA TGCGCCAGCAGCCCCGAGGGGGAGGGGGAGCAAGAGACCCAGTACTTC. It translates to CASSPEGEGEQETQYF.

CDR3 nucleotides: TGTGCCAGCAGTTTCTGGGCAGACAATCAGCCCCAGCATTTT. Translating gives CASSFWADNQPQHF. This chain connects TRBV28 to TRBJ1-5; D call uncertain. Germline assignment: CDR1 MDHEN and CDR2 SYDVKM. The length of the CDR3 is 14 residues. V lost 3 bases and J 3 bases, leaving 9 bases between the germline ends.

The chain links TRBV28 to TRBJ2-5; 12 nucleotides line up with TRBD2. The DNA end favors TRBJ2-7, so the J call may be wrong. The germline gives CDR1 MDHEN, CDR2 SYDVKM. CDR3 size: 16 residues. CDR3 amino acids: CAAAGLAGGISYEQYF. The CDR3 bases are TGTGCCGCGGCGGGACTAGCGGGCGGTATCTCCTACGAGCAGTACTTC.

This rearrangement joins TRBV5-1 to TRBJ2-1; 8 bases match TRBD1. Looked up from germline, CDR1 is SGHRS and CDR2 is YFSETQ. CDR3 size: 16 residues. Trimming at V came to 0 bases and at J to 4 bases, leaving 6 bases not matched to a gene. CDR3 nucleotide sequence: TGCGCCAGCAGCTTGGAACCAGGGGGCGCTTACAATGAGCAGTTCTTC. It yields the protein CASSLEPGGAYNEQFF.

The chain has TRBV7-2 and TRBJ2-7; D may be TRBD1 (6 bases). V was shortened by 1 base and J by 5 bases, with 12 bases between the two germline ends. The CDR3 extends over 14 amino acids. Germline V gene sequence: CDR1 SGHTA, CDR2 FQGNSA. The CDR3, as DNA: TGTGCCAGCAGCTTAGTTTACAGGGACCACGAGCAGTACTTC. Translated: CASSLVYRDHEQYF.

J is TRBJ2-7 and V is TRBV5-1, with 9 nucleotides matching TRBD1. CDR3 size: 15 residues. Germline CDR1 is SGHRS and CDR2 is YFSETQ. V shed 4 bases, J shed 0 bases, and the junction held 5 bases outside the gene matches. The CDR3 region is CASSPGQGLSYEQYF. CDR3 nucleotide sequence: TGCGCCAGCAGCCCGGGACAGGGCCTCTCCTACGAGCAGTACTTC.

The genes are TRBV6-1 and TRBJ1-3, with D maybe TRBD1 (6 bases). The ends were cut back, 2 bases at V and 2 bases at J, with 13 bases in the middle. Per germline, CDR1 MNHNS and CDR2 SASEGT. The CDR3 is 16 residues long. CDR3 in amino acids: CASSEIRGGAGNTIYF. The CDR3 DNA reads as TGTGCCAGCAGTGAAATTAGGGGGGGGGCTGGAAACACCATATATTTT.

The chain links TRBV7-8 to TRBJ1-4; a possible D gene is TRBD1 (5 bases). The germline V and J ends were trimmed by 0 bases and 8 bases, with 10 bases remaining between them. The CDR3 runs to 14 residues. CDR1 SGHVS and CDR2 FQNEAQ come from the germline V gene. CDR3 amino acids: CASSLARTQEKLFF. The CDR3 DNA follows: TGTGCCAGCAGCTTAGCCAGGACACAAGAAAAACTGTTTTTT.

The chain is built from TRBV5-1 and TRBJ2-4; TRBD2 might be the D (6 bases). The V end lost 4 bases, the J end lost 0 bases, and 11 bases lay between the germline ends. The CDR3 covers 15 residues. CDR1 and CDR2 from the germline V gene are SGHRS and YFSETQ. The CDR3 bases are TGCGCCAGCAGCCCGGGAGTCTTAGCCAAAAACATTCAGTACTTC. Translating it yields CASSPGVLAKNIQYF.

The rearrangement links TRBV7-9 to TRBJ2-7; D gene uncertain. The CDR3 has 14 amino acids. With 1 base removed from V and 3 bases from J, the gap between germline ends came to 10 bases. Germline V gene data show CDR1 as SEHNR and CDR2 as FQNEAQ (reference sequence). The CDR3 region has the DNA TGTGCCAGCAGCTTAGGGCAGGTAGGCTACGAGCAGTACTTC. It translates to CASSLGQVGYEQYF.

CDR3: CASSFGTYEQYF. CDR3 in DNA: TGTGCCAGCAGTTTTGGTACTTACGAGCAGTACTTC. This chain connects TRBV28 to TRBJ2-7; D call uncertain. V lost 3 bases and J lost 4, with 7 bases in between. This CDR3 spans 12 amino acids. CDR1 MDHEN and CDR2 SYDVKM come from the germline V gene.